This TCR beta chain is drawn from a study of untreated major depressive disorder. Findings and caveats of the study: Compared with controls, depressed patients showed more TRBV05-01 (Vbeta 5.1) usage in CD4+ T cells.

This clone was counted once. Its specificity is not known. Some clones are missing from TCRdb's copy, which holds only in-frame ones; the method was immunoSEQ multiplex PCR. The sample gives 10,000 to 15,000 clones, about 89% of which show up once; about 1.5% is in the top ten. The CDR3 covers 12 residues. Trimming stripped 6 bases from V and 3 bases from J, with 8 bases between. CDR1 and CDR2 (germline): LNHDA, SQIVND (reference sequence). Material for sequencing was CD4+ T cells from PBMCs. The chain employs TRBV19 and TRBJ1-1, with D unclear. This sequence originates from a woman in her twenties or thirties with major depressive disorder. The CDR3 loop reads CASREGDTEAFF. The CDR3 nucleotides read TGTGCCAGTAGGGAGGGTGACACTGAAGCTTTCTTT.